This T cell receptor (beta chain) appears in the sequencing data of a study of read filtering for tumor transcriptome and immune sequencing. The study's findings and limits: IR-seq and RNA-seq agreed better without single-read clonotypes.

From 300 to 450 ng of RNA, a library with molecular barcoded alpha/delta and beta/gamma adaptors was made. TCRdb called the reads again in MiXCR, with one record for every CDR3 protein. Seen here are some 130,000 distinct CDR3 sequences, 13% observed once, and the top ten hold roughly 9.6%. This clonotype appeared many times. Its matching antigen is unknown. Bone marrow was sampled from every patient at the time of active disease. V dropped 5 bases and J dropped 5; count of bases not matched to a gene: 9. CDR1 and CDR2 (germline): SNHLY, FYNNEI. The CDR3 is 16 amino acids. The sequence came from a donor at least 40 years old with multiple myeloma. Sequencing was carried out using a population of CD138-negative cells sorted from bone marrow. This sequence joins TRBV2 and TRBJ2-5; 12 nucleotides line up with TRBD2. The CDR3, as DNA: TGTGCCAGCAGTCACCGGACTAGCGGGGCGCCTGAGACCCAGTACTTC. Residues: CASSHRTSGAPETQYF.